A selection of T cell receptor beta chains follows, all from one sample in a study of CD8 T cells in Susac syndrome. TCRdb analysed the immunoSEQ multiplex PCR reads with MiXCR anew, one entry per CDR3 protein. The table lists about 76,000 distinct CDR3 sequences, about 94% of them singletons. The material sequenced was CD8+ T cells from PBMCs. The receptors here all came from a human donor with Susac syndrome. CDR3s include the opening cysteine and the closing phenylalanine or tryptophan. Fields, in order: CDR3 length, D gene, clone size, J gene, V gene, CDR3 protein, CDR3 DNA. A D gene is named only where the DNA matches it firmly. Size values are once, few and many counts, or a class for expanded clones, and some rows have none.

22 . . TRBJ2-2 TRBV15 CATARERDATVALERAPGELFF TGTGCCACCGCCAGAGAAAGGGACGCGACAGTCGCACTAGAGAGGGCCCCCGGGGAGCTGTTTTTT
12 . . TRBJ2-1 TRBV12-3/TRBV12-4 CASSPLENEQFF TGTGCCAGCAGTCCCCTTGAGAATGAGCAGTTCTTC
18 . . TRBJ1-5 TRBV27 CASSPLSNPQGFNQPQHF TGTGCCAGCAGTCCACTCTCCAACCCCCAGGGTTTCAATCAGCCCCAGCATTTT
15 . . TRBJ1-2 TRBV3-1 CASSPSRRANYGYTF TGTGCCAGCAGCCCCTCTAGGAGGGCTAACTATGGCTACACCTTC
18 . . TRBJ2-1 TRBV15 CATSSPERVPGSYNEQFF TGTGCCACCAGCAGCCCGGAGAGGGTTCCTGGATCCTACAATGAGCAGTTCTTC
14 . few TRBJ1-5 TRBV6-6 CASSPTDSNQPQHF TGTGCCAGCAGCCCGACAGATAGCAATCAGCCCCAGCATTTT
14 . . TRBJ1-6 TRBV19 CASSMQKYNSPLHF TGTGCCAGTAGTATGCAGAAATATAATTCACCCCTCCACTTT
14 . few TRBJ1-5 TRBV5-6 CASSLGQTNQPQHF TGTGCCAGCAGCTTGGGGCAAACCAATCAGCCCCAGCATTTT
14 . . TRBJ1-2 TRBV3-1 CASSQVPADYGYTF TGTGCCAGCAGCCAAGTTCCAGCGGACTATGGCTACACCTTC
15 TRBD2 once TRBJ2-2 TRBV20-1 CSAPLAGRQSGELFF TGCAGTGCTCCCCTCGCCGGGAGGCAGAGTGGGGAGCTGTTTTTT